This entry is about one T cell receptor (beta chain). Its target is unknown. The sample is drawn from a study of beta chain features in type 1 diabetes. Study-wide results and limits: TCRB CDR3s were moderately but significantly shorter in Type 1 diabetes patients in all four CD4+ subsets. The VDJ junctions of type 1 diabetes patients carried fewer insertions and more deletions. These data did not resolve whether HLA type affects TCRB rearrangement.

Since all of the isolated RNA was reverse transcribed, expressed TCRB transcripts were what got sequenced. The method was immunoSEQ multiplex PCR; TCRdb's version includes in-frame clones alone and lacks a portion of them. This sample yields some 15,000 clones, of which approximately 68% are seen a single time; 2.5% belongs to the top ten. About 116 mL of blood, on average, came from one heparinised draw per donor. This sequence was found in a man under 40 with type 1 diabetes. The sample comprised Tregs from blood.

CDR3 nucleotide sequence: TGTGCCAGCAGCCCCTCGGGGTATTCGGGCAATCAGCCCCAGCATTTT. Amino acids: CASSPSGYSGNQPQHF. The chain joins TRBV7-8 to TRBJ1-5; the D is unclear. This CDR3 has 16 residues. The germline gives CDR1 SGHVS, CDR2 FQNEAQ. V was cut by 5 bases and J by 2 bases, with 16 bases left in between.